The clone carrying this T cell receptor beta chain was seen a handful of times. Antigen: not known. Germline loops: CDR1 SNHLY, CDR2 FYNNEI. The CDR3 extends over 11 amino acids. V was pared by 10 bases and J by 8 bases, with 6 bases of the junction left unmatched. The sample belongs to a study of OX40 agonist ivuxolimab in advanced cancers. Overall study findings and caveats: More expanded clones were found, on average, in CD8+ than in CD4+ T cells.

Assay used: immunoSEQ multiplex PCR; TCRdb lists only in-frame clones, some missing. The sample lists some 72,000 clones, 85% to 95% occurring once. The V call is TRBV2, the J call TRBJ1-2, with 8 bases that match TRBD1. The material was CD4+ or CD8+ T cells sorted from blood, obtained in a trial of the OX40 agonist ivuxolimab. This receptor was taken from an adult with an advanced solid tumor such as melanoma, head and neck, liver or kidney cancer. Written as DNA, the CDR3 is TGTGCCATCCACAGGGGGGAAGGCTACACCTTC. This translates into CAIHRGEGYTF.